This T cell receptor beta chain was identified in a study of blood T cells in healthy people across ages. The study's findings and limits: Observed TCR beta diversity showed a strong correlation with the percentage of naive T cells as measured by flow cytometry. Possibly confounding the expanded clonotype changes was the fact that donor CMV status was unknown.

A second PCR, run for about 7 to 11 cycles, used a sample-barcoded 5' primer plus a J-beta primer mix. TCRdb independently ran MiXCR on the 5' RACE reads; one entry per CDR3 protein. Of about 1,000,000 distinct CDR3 sequences in the sample, over 35% were seen once. Germline V gene lookup returns CDR1 MDHEN and CDR2 SYDVKM. The CDR3 extends over 13 amino acids. With 6 bases removed from V and 5 bases from J, the gap between germline ends came to 11 bases. Turning to this clonotype: Its antigen is currently unknown.

Donation came from healthy Caucasian individuals in Russia who were aged roughly 6 to 95. Investigators took around 10 milliliters of peripheral blood from every donor. The chain links TRBV28 to TRBJ2-1, with no clear D. This receptor was obtained from an older woman in good health. The specimen was blood. The CDR3 loop is CASSQIVNNEQFF. In nucleotides, the CDR3 is TGTGCCAGCAGCCAAATCGTCAACAATGAGCAGTTCTTC.